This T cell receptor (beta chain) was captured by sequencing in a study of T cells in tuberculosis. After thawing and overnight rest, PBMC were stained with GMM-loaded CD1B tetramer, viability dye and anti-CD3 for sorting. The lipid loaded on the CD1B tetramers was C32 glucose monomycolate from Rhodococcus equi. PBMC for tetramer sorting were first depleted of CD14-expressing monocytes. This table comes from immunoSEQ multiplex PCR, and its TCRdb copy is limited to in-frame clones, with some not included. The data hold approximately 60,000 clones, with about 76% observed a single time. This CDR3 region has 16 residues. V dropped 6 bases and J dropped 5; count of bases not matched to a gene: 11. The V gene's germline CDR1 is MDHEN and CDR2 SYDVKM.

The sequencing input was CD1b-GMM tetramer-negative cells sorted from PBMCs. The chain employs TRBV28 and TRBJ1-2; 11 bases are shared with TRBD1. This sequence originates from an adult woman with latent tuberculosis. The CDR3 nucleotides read TGTGCCAGCAGCTATCACCGGACAGGGGGCGGGTATGGCTACACCTTC. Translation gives CASSYHRTGGGYGYTF.